This T cell receptor (beta chain) was captured by sequencing in a study of Ad26.COV2.S vaccination and SARS-CoV-2 variants. With respect to this clone: Its antigen is unknown.

Study observations and caveats: Overall T cell responses may have been underestimated by the analyses of TCR breadth and depth.

The germline gives CDR1 MNHEY, CDR2 SVGAGI. The V and J ends lost 8 bases and 4 bases, in that order; junction bases with no gene match: 10. This CDR3 contains 14 residues. Generated by immunoSEQ multiplex PCR, the TCRdb table keeps only in-frame clones and is missing some. The profile covers around 250,000 clones, with 87% appearing a single time and less than 3% taken by the ten largest. Treatment specified: about 20 received Ad26.COV2.S at low or high dose, single or two shots; 5 received placebo; per-sample allocation not given. Material that was analyzed had been drawn on day 63 after the first vaccine or placebo injection.

The chain carries TRBV6-5 and TRBJ2-5; TRBD2 matches 7 bases. The TCR comes from a person between 18 and 65 years old who received the Ad26.COV2.S COVID-19 vaccine or a placebo. The input for sequencing was peripheral blood, taken in a trial of Ad26.COV2.S vaccine versus placebo. The CDR3 nucleotides are TGTGCCAGCGGGGATGGCGGGAGCAGAGAGACCCAGTACTTC. Amino acids: CASGDGGSRETQYF.